These T cell receptor beta chains were read from a single sample in a study of T cells in Graves' hyperthyroidism and ophthalmopathy. TCRdb passed the multiplex PCR reads through MiXCR, listing each CDR3 protein once. The sample yields hundreds of thousands of distinct CDR3 sequences, 45% seen once. The specimen was peripheral blood or thyroid tissue (not recorded which). The receptors originated from an adult man with Graves' disease, either hyperthyroidism or ophthalmopathy (not recorded which). Both conserved end residues are part of each CDR3. A D gene is named only where the DNA matches it firmly. A clone size is listed for some rows: how often the clone was seen (once, few, many), or a class if it is expanded.

many	TRBV7-8	TRBJ1-1	.	CASSFRAEAFF	TGTGCCAGCAGCTTCAGGGCTGAAGCTTTCTTT
.	TRBV10-3	TRBJ1-5	TRBD1	CATGGQGAGWQPQHF	TGTGCCACCGGGGGACAGGGGGCCGGTTGGCAGCCCCAGCATTTT
.	TRBV10-3	TRBJ1-4	.	CAISENRENEKLFF	TGTGCCATCAGTGAAAACAGGGAGAATGAAAAACTGTTTTTT
.	TRBV25-1	TRBJ1-4	TRBD1	CASRWTGADEKLFF	TGTGCCAGCAGGTGGACAGGAGCCGATGAAAAACTGTTTTTT
.	TRBV19	TRBJ1-5	.	CASSIQGDNQPQHF	TGTGCCAGTAGTATTCAAGGGGACAATCAGCCCCAGCATTTT
few	TRBV7-2	TRBJ1-2	.	CASSYRNGQGPNYGYTF	TGTGCCAGCAGCTATCGCAACGGGCAGGGTCCCAACTATGGCTACACCTTC
.	TRBV10-1	TRBJ2-5	TRBD1	CASSDGQGTEETQYF	TGCGCCAGCAGTGATGGACAGGGGACCGAAGAGACCCAGTACTTC
.	TRBV19	TRBJ2-7	TRBD2	CASNYEAGTSYEQYF	TGTGCCAGTAATTACGAAGCGGGGACCTCCTACGAGCAGTACTTC
many	TRBV29-1	TRBJ2-6	.	CSVEEGPGSGANVLTF	TGCAGCGTTGAAGAGGGCCCAGGTTCCGGGGCCAACGTCCTGACTTTC
few	TRBV7-2	TRBJ1-6	TRBD1	CASSRDRAPHGNSPLHF	TGTGCCAGCAGTCGGGACAGGGCGCCTCATGGGAATTCACCCCTCCACTTT
many	TRBV7-6	TRBJ2-2	TRBD1	CASSRTGTNTGELFF	TGTGCCAGCAGCCGGACAGGCACGAACACCGGGGAGCTGTTTTTT